Below are 27 T cell receptor beta chains sequenced from a single sample in a study of CD8+CD57+ T cells in acquired aplastic anemia. Only patients with CD8+CD57+ cell expansion on flow cytometry were chosen for sequencing. Genomic DNA constituted the template upon which TCR beta VDJ and CDR3 profiling was performed. TCRdb fed the reads into MiXCR, producing one record per CDR3 protein. The sample contains around 150,000 distinct CDR3 sequences, about 45% of which appear only once. Sequenced: sorted CD4+, CD8+, or CD8+CD57+ T cells (not recorded which) from PBMCs. The source is a human donor with aplastic anemia.

This clonotype showed up many times. The DNA of the CDR3 is TGTGCCAGCAGCTCCGGACAGGGCTTTAATGAAAAACTGTTTTTT. Residues: CASSSGQGFNEKLFF. J is TRBJ1-4 and V is TRBV7-9; 8 bases line up with TRBD1. There are 15 residues in the CDR3. V gave up 4 bases and J gave up 4 bases; unmatched junction bases: 5. CDR1 and CDR2 from the germline V gene are SEHNR and FQNEAQ (reference sequence). Using reference TRBV7-9 and TRBJ1-4 for the parts outside the CDR3, the full variable domain is DTGVSQNPRHKITKRGQNVTFRCDPISEHNRLYWYRQTLGQGPEFLTYFQNEAQLEKSRLLSDRFSAERPKGSFSTLEIQRTEQGDSAMYLCASSSGQGFNEKLFFGSGTQLSVL.

This clonotype appeared many times. The genes are TRBV5-5 and TRBJ2-2, with D perhaps given as TRBD1 or TRBD2 (5 bases each). The CDR3 runs to 14 residues. The germline V gene has CDR1 SGHKS and CDR2 YYEKEE (reference sequence). V was shortened by 2 bases and J by 6 bases, with 11 bases between the two germline ends. The CDR3 here is CASSFARDPGELFF. CDR3 coding DNA: TGTGCCAGCAGCTTTGCAAGGGACCCCGGGGAGCTGTTTTTT.

This clonotype came up many times. The rearrangement joins TRBV6-1 to TRBJ2-3; D is tentatively TRBD1 or TRBD2 (5 bases each). This CDR3 region has 14 residues. Germline lookup yields CDR1 MNHNS and CDR2 SASEGT. The V gene lost 1 base and the J gene lost 2 bases, with 7 bases spanning the gap. The chain's CDR3 is CASSEGGFTDTQYF. The DNA for the CDR3 is TGTGCCAGCAGTGAAGGGGGGTTCACAGATACGCAGTATTTT.

This clonotype occurred many times. The CDR3 DNA follows: TGTGCCAGCAACCTCCGGGGGTCCCTGAACACTGAAGCTTTCTTT. Protein: CASNLRGSLNTEAFF. The genes are TRBV12-3 or TRBV12-4 and TRBJ1-1; weak D call: TRBD1 (5 bases). Deletions cut 7 bases from V and 0 bases from J, with 15 bases between. This CDR3 contains 15 residues.

This clonotype came up many times. This rearrangement joins TRBV9 to TRBJ2-3; maybe TRBD2 (6 bases). The germline gives CDR1 SGDLS, CDR2 YYNGEE. Trimming took off 0 bases at V and 4 bases at J, with 15 bases between the two ends. CDR3 length: 16 residues. CDR3 loop: CASSVEEGRWADTQYF. The CDR3 bases are TGTGCCAGCAGCGTAGAGGAGGGTCGATGGGCAGATACGCAGTATTTT.

The chain employs TRBV5-1 and TRBJ2-7, with D possibly matching TRBD1 (6 bases). The CDR3 extends over 14 amino acids. Deletions cut 0 bases from V and 3 bases from J, with 10 bases between. Per the germline V gene, CDR1 is SGHRS and CDR2 is YFSETQ. CDR3 in amino acids: CASSLESDSYEQYF. The CDR3 region has the DNA TGCGCCAGCAGCTTGGAATCGGACAGCTACGAGCAGTACTTC.

This clonotype was recorded at least ten times. The chain joins TRBV20-1 to TRBJ2-3, with TRBD2 matching over 8 bases. Germline V CDR1 and CDR2: DFQATT, SNEGSKA (reference sequence). The ends lost 6 bases at V and 5 bases at J; junction bases unmatched: 7. The CDR3 has 13 amino acids. This CDR3 reads CSAPSGRLDTQYF. In DNA, the CDR3 is TGCAGTGCCCCCAGCGGGAGATTAGATACGCAGTATTTT.

CDR3 coding DNA: TGTGCCAGCAGTGGAGAGGACGGCCGTCTCTACGAGCAGTACTTC. This encodes CASSGEDGRLYEQYF. V usage is TRBV2 and J usage is TRBJ2-7; the D is unclear. Germline CDR1 SNHLY, CDR2 FYNNEI. This CDR3 region has 15 residues. With 4 bases removed from V and 3 bases from J, the gap between germline ends came to 16 bases.

This clonotype was detected many times. The V call is TRBV7-9, the J call TRBJ2-7; 9 nucleotides match TRBD1. Germline loops: CDR1 SEHNR, CDR2 FQNEAQ (reference sequence). J was trimmed by 6 bases and V by 5 bases; bases with no gene match: 8. CDR3 length equals 14 residues. The CDR3 here is CASSLGQGPGEQYF. The CDR3 DNA reads TGTGCCAGCAGCCTTGGACAGGGGCCCGGCGAGCAGTACTTC.

In its sample, this clonotype was seen many times. The chain has TRBV6-2 or TRBV6-3 and TRBJ2-2; D gene ambiguous. Trimming took off 6 bases at V and 4 bases at J, with 9 bases between the two ends. Germline loops: CDR1 MNHEY, CDR2 SVGEGT. The CDR3 sequence is 13 residues long. CDR3 bases: TGTGCCAGCAGCCCCCGCGGCACCGGGGAGCTGTTTTTT. The encoded protein is CASSPRGTGELFF.

This chain connects TRBV20-1 to TRBJ2-7, with D maybe TRBD2 (6 bases). V was clipped by 4 bases and J by 2 bases, with 9 bases between them. There are 12 residues in the CDR3. Germline loops: CDR1 DFQATT, CDR2 SNEGSKA (reference sequence). The chain's CDR3 is CSAIASAYEQYF. The CDR3 DNA follows: TGCAGTGCTATCGCTAGCGCCTACGAGCAGTACTTC.

In regard to this clonotype: A much larger clone sits a single nucleotide away, making a read error possible. This chain links TRBV27 with TRBJ2-7; possibly TRBD1 for D (5 bases). The germline gives CDR1 MNHEY, CDR2 SMNVEV (reference sequence). This CDR3 is 14 amino acids long. The CDR3 region has the DNA TGTGCCAGCAGGCCGGACACCATCTCCTACGGGCAGTACTTC. It is translated as CASRPDTISYGQYF.

The chain has TRBV29-1 and TRBJ1-2; the D gene is possibly TRBD1 (6 bases). The CDR3 has 11 residues. Germline CDR1 and CDR2: SQVTM and ANQGSEA. V shed 6 bases and J shed 6 bases, with 11 bases lying between them. In DNA, the CDR3 is TGCAGCGTATGGGACATCGATGGCTACACCTTC. Translated, it gives CSVWDIDGYTF.

V is TRBV6-1 and J is TRBJ1-2; D may be TRBD1 (6 bases). This CDR3 has 14 residues. The V gene's germline CDR1 is MNHNS and CDR2 SASEGT. V was pared by 7 bases and J by 6 bases, with 18 bases between. The CDR3 spells CASTRAQGNHGYTF. CDR3 nucleotide sequence: TGTGCCAGCACCCGGGCGCAGGGGAACCATGGCTACACCTTC.

Details on this clonotype: This sequence may be a read error, since a much larger clone differs from it by one base. The J gene is TRBJ2-3, the V gene TRBV14; TRBD2 matches at 9 bases. J was trimmed by 5 bases and V by 1 base; bases with no gene match: 7. Germline CDR1 reads SGHDN; CDR2 reads FVKESK. This CDR3 has 16 residues. CDR3 sequence (DNA): TGTGCCAGCAGCCAAGTAGCGGGAGCCGCCGGAGATACGCAGTATTTT. Translating gives CASSQVAGAAGDTQYF.

This chain joins TRBV29-1 and TRBJ2-2; tentative D call: TRBD1 (5 bases). Germline assignment: CDR1 SQVTM and CDR2 ANQGSEA. CDR3 size: 15 residues. Trimming removed 7 bases at V and 2 bases at J, with 17 bases between. This CDR3 is CSAKGVELNTGELFF. CDR3 bases: TGCAGCGCCAAAGGGGTAGAGTTAAACACCGGGGAGCTGTTTTTT.

There are many counts of this clonotype. The V gene is TRBV6-5, the J gene TRBJ2-5, with D tentatively TRBD2 (5 bases). Germline V gene data show CDR1 as MNHEY and CDR2 as SVGAGI. The CDR3 has 11 amino acids. Trimming cost V 2 bases and J 8 bases, with 6 bases left between them. The CDR3 sequence: CASSYPGTQYF. The CDR3 DNA is TGTGCCAGCAGTTACCCGGGAACCCAGTACTTC.

J is TRBJ2-6 and V is TRBV20-1; no definite D call. Trimming took 6 bases from V and 1 from J, leaving 4 bases between them. CDR1 is DFQATT and CDR2 is SNEGSKA in the germline V gene (reference sequence). This CDR3 is 12 amino acids long. DNA for the CDR3: TGCAGTGCCCGGTCTGGGGCCAACGTCCTGACTTTC. Amino acids: CSARSGANVLTF.

This clonotype appeared a single time. V and J are TRBV7-9 and TRBJ2-7, with 12 positions matching TRBD1. The V segment lost 5 bases and the J segment 6 bases; nucleotides outside the gene matches: 8. Per germline, CDR1 SEHNR and CDR2 FQNEAQ (reference sequence). CDR3 length: 15 residues. The CDR3 DNA reads TGTGCCAGCAGCCCTAAGGGACAGGGGGCTGTCGAGCAGTACTTC. Its protein product is CASSPKGQGAVEQYF.

This clonotype has ten or more counts. V usage is TRBV20-1 and J usage is TRBJ2-5, with 10 bases that match TRBD2. The CDR3 is 14 amino acids. Germline V gene lookup returns CDR1 DFQATT and CDR2 SNEGSKA (reference sequence). The trim removed 7 bases at V and 3 bases at J, leaving 8 bases unmatched. The CDR3 DNA is TGCAGTGGAAGGACTAGCGGAAGCGAAGAGACCCAGTACTTC. Amino acid sequence: CSGRTSGSEETQYF.

This clonotype was counted a few times. The chain links TRBV7-2 to TRBJ1-5; D uncertain. Per the germline V gene, CDR1 is SGHTA and CDR2 is FQGNSA. The length of the CDR3 is 15 residues. Deletions cut 2 bases from V and 0 bases from J, with 8 bases between. The CDR3 reads CASSLSANSNQPQHF. The CDR3 DNA sequence: TGTGCCAGCAGCTTAAGCGCAAATAGCAATCAGCCCCAGCATTTT.

This clonotype was observed many times. This chain joins TRBV7-9 and TRBJ1-3, with TRBD1 matching 8 bases. From germline, CDR1 is SEHNR and CDR2 FQNEAQ (reference sequence). The CDR3 loop spans 16 amino acids. Trimming cost V 3 bases and J 4 bases; bases outside gene matches: 8. The CDR3 DNA sequence: TGTGCCAGCAGCTTCGGACAGGGCGCACAAGGAAACACCATATATTTT. Residues: CASSFGQGAQGNTIYF.

The gene calls are TRBV25-1 and TRBJ1-4; possibly TRBD1 for D (5 bases). Germline V lookup: CDR1 MGHDK, CDR2 SYGVNS. The V end was cut by 7 bases, the J end by 5 bases, with 20 bases between. The CDR3 runs 16 residues. CDR3 in amino acids: CASKTGTSVYNEKLFF. DNA for the CDR3: TGTGCCAGCAAAACCGGGACTAGCGTATACAATGAAAAACTGTTTTTT.

This clonotype was detected ten times or more. The chain is built from TRBV12-3 or TRBV12-4 and TRBJ2-1; TRBD2 agrees at 9 bases. The CDR3 spans 15 residues. Germline trimming cut 5 bases from V and 3 bases from J; bases unmatched to any gene: 5. This CDR3 is CASSALAGNYNEQFF. In nucleotides, the CDR3 is TGTGCCAGCAGTGCTCTAGCGGGGAACTACAATGAGCAGTTCTTC.

V gene TRBV19 combines with J gene TRBJ1-5, with a tentative D call TRBD1 (6 bases). Germline loops: CDR1 LNHDA, CDR2 SQIVND (reference sequence). V was pared by 4 bases and J by 1 base, with 14 bases between. This CDR3 is built from 16 residues. CDR3 sequence: CASSSPTGWSNQPQHF. CDR3 nucleotide sequence: TGTGCCAGTAGTAGCCCTACAGGGTGGAGCAATCAGCCCCAGCATTTT.

The chain uses TRBV2 and TRBJ2-7; 7 bases are a match to TRBD1. The V segment lost 5 bases and the J segment 3 bases; nucleotides outside the gene matches: 7. CDR1 and CDR2 (germline): SNHLY, FYNNEI. The CDR3 length is 14 residues. The CDR3 reads CASSSDREIYEQYF. The DNA of the CDR3 is TGTGCCAGCAGTTCCGACAGGGAGATCTACGAGCAGTACTTC. Full variable domain (remainder filled in from reference TRBV2 and TRBJ2-7): EPEVTQTPSHQVTQMGQEVILRCVPISNHLYFYWYRQILGQKVEFLVSFYNNEISEKSEIFDDQFSVERPDGSNFTLKIRSTKLEDSAMYFCASSSDREIYEQYFGPGTRLTVT.

The J gene is TRBJ1-1, the V gene TRBV7-9; D ambiguous. Trimming stripped 5 bases from V and 0 bases from J, with 10 bases between. The CDR3 sequence is 14 residues long. Germline V gene lookup returns CDR1 SEHNR and CDR2 FQNEAQ (reference sequence). The CDR3 protein is CASSRDIMNTEAFF. The CDR3 DNA sequence: TGTGCCAGCAGCAGAGACATCATGAACACTGAAGCTTTCTTT.